A selection of T cell receptor beta chains follows, all from one sample in a study of T cell repertoires in cytomegalovirus infection. TCRdb fed the reads into MiXCR, producing one record per CDR3 protein. Of 490,000 or so distinct CDR3 sequences in the sample, over 9% were seen once. The sequenced sample consisted of PBMCs. The source is a human donor in good health (CMV status not recorded). Some clones in this sample may be carry-over from other donors' samples. Both conserved end residues are part of each CDR3. Fields, in order: CDR3 protein, CDR3 DNA, V gene, clone size, D gene, CDR3 length, J gene. A D gene is named only where the DNA matches it firmly. Size values are once, few and many counts, or a class for expanded clones, and some rows have none.

CASSSQNSPLHF	TGTGCCAGCAGTTCCCAGAATTCACCCCTCCACTTT	TRBV2	many	NA	12	TRBJ1-6
CSAPPEVAGAYRSYNEQFF	TGCAGTGCCCCCCCCGAAGTAGCGGGGGCCTATCGCTCCTACAATGAGCAGTTCTTC	TRBV20-1	NA	TRBD2	19	TRBJ2-1
CASSLETGSPYEQYF	TGTGCCAGCAGCTTAGAGACAGGGAGCCCCTACGAGCAGTACTTC	TRBV7-9	many	TRBD1	15	TRBJ2-7
CASSEAPSGRDQETQYF	TGTGCCAGCAGTGAAGCCCCTAGCGGGAGGGATCAAGAGACCCAGTACTTC	TRBV2	NA	TRBD2	17	TRBJ2-5
CATLEWDRGETQYF	TGTGCCACCTTGGAATGGGACAGGGGAGAGACCCAGTACTTC	TRBV28	many	TRBD1	14	TRBJ2-5
CASSLVLTSGMQETQYF	TGTGCCAGCAGCTTAGTCTTGACTAGCGGGATGCAAGAGACCCAGTACTTC	TRBV7-9	NA	TRBD2	17	TRBJ2-5
CASSLSQGAGLGLAFF	TGTGCCAGCAGCTTGAGTCAGGGGGCCGGGCTCGGCTTAGCTTTCTTT	TRBV5-4	NA	TRBD1	16	TRBJ1-1
CASSIRVQETQYF	TGTGCCAGTAGTATTAGAGTCCAAGAGACCCAGTACTTC	TRBV19	many	NA	13	TRBJ2-5
CSAYPDRPTDTQYF	TGCAGCGCCTATCCGGACAGACCGACAGATACGCAGTATTTT	TRBV29-1	NA	NA	14	TRBJ2-3
CASSEPYRDRHLGNQPQHF	TGCGCCAGCAGTGAGCCCTACCGGGACAGACACCTCGGCAATCAGCCCCAGCATTTT	TRBV10-1	NA	TRBD1	19	TRBJ1-5
CASSRSLAGEQNIQYF	TGTGCCAGCAGTCGCTCACTAGCGGGGGAACAAAACATTCAGTACTTC	TRBV2	few	TRBD2	16	TRBJ2-4
CSAGSGTSGSNEQFF	TGCAGTGCTGGCTCCGGGACTAGCGGGAGTAATGAGCAGTTCTTC	TRBV20-1	few	TRBD2	15	TRBJ2-1
CASSLEPSFSDTQYF	TGTGCCAGCAGCTTAGAGCCTAGCTTCTCAGATACGCAGTATTTT	TRBV7-2	many	NA	15	TRBJ2-3
CASTTPSRGYTF	TGTGCCAGCACCACACCCAGTCGGGGCTACACCTTC	TRBV28	few	NA	12	TRBJ1-2
CASSLDLAGEGMDEQFF	TGTGCTAGCAGCTTAGACCTAGCGGGAGAGGGAATGGATGAGCAGTTCTTC	TRBV7-7	many	TRBD2	17	TRBJ2-1
CASLARTDTQYF	TGTGCCAGCCTCGCCCGCACAGATACGCAGTATTTT	TRBV2	NA	NA	12	TRBJ2-3
CASSLGGTSGYNEQFF	TGCGCCAGCAGCTTGGGGGGGACTAGCGGATACAATGAGCAGTTCTTC	TRBV5-1	many	TRBD2	16	TRBJ2-1
CASSQLAGGATDTQYF	TGTGCCAGCAGCCAATTAGCGGGAGGAGCTACAGATACGCAGTATTTT	TRBV3-1	NA	TRBD2	16	TRBJ2-3
CASSLRPAQETQYF	TGCGCCAGCAGCTTGAGGCCAGCCCAAGAGACCCAGTACTTC	TRBV5-1	NA	NA	14	TRBJ2-5
CASSWTLNAEAFF	TGTGCCAGCAGCTGGACCCTGAACGCTGAAGCTTTCTTT	TRBV7-3	NA	NA	13	TRBJ1-1
CSARDQYGASGANVLTF	TGCAGTGCTAGAGATCAATACGGCGCTTCTGGGGCCAACGTCCTGACTTTC	TRBV20-1	NA	NA	17	TRBJ2-6
CATITGEIAFF	TGTGCCACGATTACAGGGGAAATTGCTTTCTTT	TRBV15	NA	TRBD1	11	TRBJ1-1
CASSQVAGLNTEAFF	TGCGCCAGCAGCCAAGTGGCCGGATTGAACACTGAAGCTTTCTTT	TRBV4-1	many	NA	15	TRBJ1-1
CASSQVSSGSNSGANVLTF	TGTGCCAGCAGCCAAGTATCTAGCGGGAGTAACTCTGGGGCCAACGTCCTGACTTTC	TRBV4-2	many	TRBD2	19	TRBJ2-6
CASSDSGLLHF	TGTGCCAGCTCCGACTCAGGATTGCTCCACTTT	TRBV18	many	NA	11	TRBJ1-6
CASSTRDEATQYF	TGTGCCAGTAGTACGAGGGACGAGGCGACCCAGTACTTC	TRBV19	NA	NA	13	TRBJ2-5
CASSVVPGLSTDTQYF	TGTGCCAGCAGCGTAGTACCGGGATTGAGCACAGATACGCAGTATTTT	TRBV9	NA	NA	16	TRBJ2-3
CAWSRPIPGGGQPQHF	TGTGCCTGGAGCAGACCAATCCCAGGGGGCGGTCAGCCCCAGCATTTT	TRBV30	NA	TRBD1	16	TRBJ1-5
CATGGRREAFF	TGTGCCACCGGGGGGAGGCGTGAAGCTTTCTTT	TRBV2	many	NA	11	TRBJ1-1
CASSLGGTRTLRNTIYF	TGTGCCAGCAGCTTAGGGGGGACCAGAACCCTTAGAAACACCATATATTTT	TRBV7-2	many	NA	17	TRBJ1-3
CASSFGSRETQYF	TGTGCCAGCAGCTTCGGGAGCCGAGAGACCCAGTACTTC	TRBV11-2	many	NA	13	TRBJ2-5
CARAPQGPLNTEAFF	TGTGCCCGGGCCCCACAGGGGCCGTTGAACACTGAAGCTTTCTTT	TRBV6-2/TRBV6-3	many	TRBD1	15	TRBJ1-1
CSAQGGPGSGSPYEQYF	TGCAGTGCCCAAGGGGGCCCGGGTAGCGGGAGCCCCTACGAGCAGTACTTC	TRBV20-1	few	TRBD2	17	TRBJ2-7
CASSRLLAGDEQYF	TGTGCCAGTAGTAGACTACTAGCGGGTGACGAGCAGTACTTC	TRBV19	many	TRBD2	14	TRBJ2-7
CSARLAGDEQYF	TGCAGTGCTAGGCTAGCGGGAGACGAGCAGTACTTC	TRBV20-1	NA	TRBD2	12	TRBJ2-7
CASSPPVETIGNTIYF	TGTGCCAGCTCACCACCGGTCGAGACCATAGGAAACACCATATATTTT	TRBV18	NA	NA	16	TRBJ1-3
CASSQGLRTDNEQFF	TGCGCCAGCAGCCAAGGCTTAAGAACGGACAATGAGCAGTTCTTC	TRBV4-1	many	NA	15	TRBJ2-1
CSVELGSTLGSPEAFF	TGCAGCGTTGAATTGGGGTCGACACTGGGGAGCCCTGAAGCTTTCTTT	TRBV29-1	many	NA	16	TRBJ1-1
CASSQSPGGAGELFF	TGCGCCAGCAGTCAATCGCCAGGGGGAGCCGGGGAGCTGTTTTTT	TRBV23-1	many	TRBD1	15	TRBJ2-2
CSAPKREGSGELFF	TGCAGTGCTCCCAAAAGAGAGGGGTCCGGGGAGCTGTTTTTT	TRBV20-1	NA	NA	14	TRBJ2-2
CASSPRDRARKLFF	TGTGCCAGCAGTCCCCGGGACAGGGCGAGGAAACTGTTTTTT	TRBV12-3/TRBV12-4	few	TRBD1	14	TRBJ1-4
CASSQWAQGDYGYTF	TGTGCCAGCAGCCAATGGGCACAGGGAGACTATGGCTACACCTTC	TRBV3-1	many	NA	15	TRBJ1-2
CASIRGGPNEKLFF	TGTGCCAGCATCCGAGGGGGACCTAATGAAAAACTGTTTTTT	TRBV11-2	many	NA	14	TRBJ1-4
CASSLTLEKKNIQYF	TGTGCCAGCAGCTTGACACTCGAGAAGAAAAACATTCAGTACTTC	TRBV5-4	many	NA	15	TRBJ2-4
CSARDLWEGSFDEQLF	TGCAGTGCTAGAGATCTGTGGGAGGGAAGTTTCGATGAGCAGCTCTTC	TRBV20-1	NA	TRBD2	16	TRBJ2-1
CSARQHEGSHTIYF	TGCAGTGCTAGACAACATGAGGGATCGCACACCATATATTTT	TRBV20-1	NA	NA	14	TRBJ1-3
CASSSPDSYNEQFF	TGTGCCAGCAGTTCCCCGGACTCCTACAATGAGCAGTTCTTC	TRBV12-3/TRBV12-4	many	NA	14	TRBJ2-1
CASSLIAGISTDTQYF	TGTGCCAGCAGCTTAATAGCGGGGATTAGCACAGATACGCAGTATTTT	TRBV7-6	many	TRBD2	16	TRBJ2-3
CSASRTGQSYEQYF	TGCAGTGCCAGCCGAACGGGACAGTCCTACGAGCAGTACTTC	TRBV20-1	NA	TRBD1	14	TRBJ2-7